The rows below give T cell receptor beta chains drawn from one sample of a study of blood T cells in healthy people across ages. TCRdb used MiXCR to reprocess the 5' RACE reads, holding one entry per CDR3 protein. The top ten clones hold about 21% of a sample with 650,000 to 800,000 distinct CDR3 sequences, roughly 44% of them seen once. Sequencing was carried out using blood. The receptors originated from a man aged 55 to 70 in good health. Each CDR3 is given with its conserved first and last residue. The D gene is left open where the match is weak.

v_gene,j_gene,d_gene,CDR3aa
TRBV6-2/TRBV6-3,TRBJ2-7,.,CASSSFIYEQYF
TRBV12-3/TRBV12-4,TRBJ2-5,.,CASSLGLGDQETQYF
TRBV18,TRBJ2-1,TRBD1,CASSGTGGFGEQFF
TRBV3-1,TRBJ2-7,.,CASSQYSRGEQYF
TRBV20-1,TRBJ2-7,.,CSASWDNSYEQYF
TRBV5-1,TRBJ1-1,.,CASSSGGGYTEAFF
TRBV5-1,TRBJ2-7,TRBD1,CASSWDRGVYEQYF
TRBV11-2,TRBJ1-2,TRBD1,CANSLEGAQVNGYTF
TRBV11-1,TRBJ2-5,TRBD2,CASSRGGLTQETQYF
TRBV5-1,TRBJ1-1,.,CASSGTSNTEAFF
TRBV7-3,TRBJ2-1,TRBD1,CASSLRQGGYNEQFF
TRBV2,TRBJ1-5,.,CASSSPYQPQHF
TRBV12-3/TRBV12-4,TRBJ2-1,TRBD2,CASSRTSGGIDEQFF
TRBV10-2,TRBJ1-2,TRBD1,CASSEPGQGFGYTF
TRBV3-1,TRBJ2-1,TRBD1,CASSRYRGRYNEQFF
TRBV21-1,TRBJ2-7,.,CASSNFDRDSYEQYF
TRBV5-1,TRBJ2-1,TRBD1,CASSLDRVEQFF
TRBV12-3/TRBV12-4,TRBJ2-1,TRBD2,CASSRTSGGPDNEQFF
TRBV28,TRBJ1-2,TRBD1,CASSPTGGSYGYTF
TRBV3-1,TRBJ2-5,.,CASSLKPETQYF
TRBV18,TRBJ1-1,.,CASYQGSVNTEAFF
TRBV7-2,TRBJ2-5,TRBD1,CASSLGGTGAGETQYF
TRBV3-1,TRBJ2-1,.,CASSQDGAGPYNEQFF
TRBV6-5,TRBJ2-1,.,CASSMDGGTALNEQFF
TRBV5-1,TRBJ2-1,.,CASSLMRGGANEQFF
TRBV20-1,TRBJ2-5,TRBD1,CSAKGTARGETQYF
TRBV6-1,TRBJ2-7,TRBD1,CASSSGTGAPGGSYEQYF
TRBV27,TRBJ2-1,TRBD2,CASSVLAGADVFF
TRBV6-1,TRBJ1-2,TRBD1,CASSLLDRSNYGYTF
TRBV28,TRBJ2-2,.,CASSSPSIGLELFF
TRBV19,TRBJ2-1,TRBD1,CASMGQGNNEQFF
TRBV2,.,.,CASSELQVETQYF
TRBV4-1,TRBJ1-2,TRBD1,CASSQGDRVIIRGYTF
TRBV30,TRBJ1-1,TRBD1,CAWSVDRGRPNTEAFF
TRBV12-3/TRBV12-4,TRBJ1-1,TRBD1,CASRPDRGETSEAFF
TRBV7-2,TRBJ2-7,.,CASSSPGSLYEQYF
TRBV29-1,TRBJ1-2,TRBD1,CSVAPGTELYGYTF
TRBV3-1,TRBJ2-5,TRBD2,CASSRRTSSGTQYF
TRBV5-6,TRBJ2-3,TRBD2,CASSLVGGGGTDTQYF
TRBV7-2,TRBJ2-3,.,CASISGRERADTQYF
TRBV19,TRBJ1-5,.,CASSIQYWGGQPQHF
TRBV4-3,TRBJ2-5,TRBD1,CASSQVSDRGIETQYF
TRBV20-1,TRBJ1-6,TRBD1,CSAAGTGLYVPPHF
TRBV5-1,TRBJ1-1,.,CASSWVGGDTEAFF
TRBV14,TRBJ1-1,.,CASSPRGRKNTEAFF
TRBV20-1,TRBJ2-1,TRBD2,CSASRIAGRYNEQFF